The 20 T cell receptor beta chains reported below all come from one sample, sequenced in a study of cytomegalovirus exposure and HLA in healthy donors. PCR involved 60 Vbeta and 13 Jbeta primers. Using immunoSEQ multiplex PCR, the repertoire was profiled, and TCRdb retains in-frame clones only, with some absent. The sample lists 150,000 to 200,000 clones, over 60% occurring once. The source material was PBMCs. Every receptor here comes from a woman aged 40 to 49 in good health and CMV-seronegative.

This clone was found a few times. This chain connects TRBV29-1 to TRBJ1-3, with 7 bases fitting TRBD1. V lost 0 bases, J lost 8 bases, and 7 bases stayed unmatched. Germline CDR1 SQVTM, CDR2 ANQGSEA. This CDR3 is built from 14 residues. The CDR3 DNA is TGCAGCGTTGAAGATTGGGCAGGGGGAGACACCATATATTTT. Protein: CSVEDWAGGDTIYF.

About this clone: Sequence at one end of the junction differs from germline and may be a read error. This rearrangement joins TRBV29-1 to TRBJ1-3; 7 bases fit TRBD1. This CDR3 has 13 amino acids. Per the germline V gene, CDR1 is SQVTM and CDR2 is ANQGSEA. CDR3 sequence: CSVKTGSGSTIYF. As DNA, the CDR3 is TGCAGCGTGAAGACAGGGTCTGGAAGCACCATATATTTT.

The chain is built from TRBV27 and TRBJ2-1; 11 nucleotides agree with TRBD2. Germline assignment: CDR1 MNHEY and CDR2 SMNVEV (reference sequence). V gave up 8 bases and J gave up 9 bases; unmatched junction bases: 12. The CDR3 spans 15 residues. The CDR3 region has the DNA TGTGCCAGCGGATTAACTAGCGGGAGTGGGGTTGAGCAGTTCTTC. This sequence encodes CASGLTSGSGVEQFF.

DNA for the CDR3: TGTGCCAGCAGCATCGGGACAAGTGGTGAAAAACTGTTTTTT. It specifies CASSIGTSGEKLFF. This sequence joins TRBV5-4 and TRBJ1-4, with D possibly being TRBD1 (6 bases). V was clipped by 4 bases and J by 7 bases, with 14 bases between them. CDR1 and CDR2 (germline): SGHNT, YYREEE (reference sequence). The CDR3 has 14 amino acids.

There are a few counts of this clone. V is TRBV5-1 and J is TRBJ2-3; 9 bases match TRBD2. The CDR3 is made up of 16 amino acids. Germline V gene data show CDR1 as SGHRS and CDR2 as YFSETQ. Germline trimming cut 3 bases from V and 3 bases from J; bases unmatched to any gene: 8. The CDR3 coding sequence is TGCGCCAGCAGCTCAGGAGCGGGGGGCATTACAGATACGCAGTATTTT. This gives the protein CASSSGAGGITDTQYF.

CDR3 coding DNA: TGCGCCAGCAGCCTTGATGCAGGCCCAAACTATGGCTACACCTTC. Translating it yields CASSLDAGPNYGYTF. The rearrangement joins TRBV4-3 to TRBJ1-2, with D hard to call. This CDR3 contains 15 residues. V was trimmed by 4 bases and J by 2 bases, leaving 14 bases between them. Germline V lookup: CDR1 LGHNA, CDR2 YSLEER.

Points on this clone: This specimen includes other DNA sequences encoding the same CDR3. J is TRBJ1-1 and V is TRBV11-2, with 7 bases aligning to TRBD1. Germline V CDR1 and CDR2: SGHAT, FQNNGV. V shed 2 bases, J shed 1 base, and the junction held 4 bases outside the gene matches. CDR3 size: 15 residues. For the CDR3, the DNA is TGTGCCAGCAGCTTATTGACAGGGTCGAACACTGAAGCTTTCTTT. This sequence encodes CASSLLTGSNTEAFF.

The rearrangement uses TRBV5-1 and TRBJ2-5; 12 bases line up with TRBD2. The CDR3 contains 15 residues. From germline, CDR1 is SGHRS and CDR2 YFSETQ. With 3 bases clipped from V and 5 bases from J, the junction kept 5 bases outside the gene matches. CDR3 in amino acids: CASSSGLAGFETQYF. CDR3 nucleotides: TGCGCCAGCAGCTCCGGACTAGCGGGATTTGAGACCCAGTACTTC.

J is TRBJ2-2 and V is TRBV5-1; 8 nucleotides align to TRBD2. After removal of 4 bases from V and 4 bases from J, the junction contained 3 bases not matched to a gene. Per germline, CDR1 SGHRS and CDR2 YFSETQ. This CDR3 is 14 amino acids long. CDR3 DNA: TGCGCCAGCAGCGCGGGAGGTACCACCGGGGAGCTGTTTTTT. Amino acid sequence: CASSAGGTTGELFF.

This clone was detected once. This chain connects TRBV5-5 to TRBJ2-1; no definite D call. This CDR3 has 14 residues. The germline V and J ends were trimmed by 4 bases and 5 bases, with 13 bases remaining between them. The germline V gene encodes CDR1 SGHKS and CDR2 YYEKEE (reference sequence). The CDR3 DNA is TGTGCCAGCAGCGGTATAGGAGTTGACAATGAGCAGTTCTTC. Translation gives CASSGIGVDNEQFF.

The chain has TRBV11-3 and TRBJ2-5; maybe TRBD1 (6 bases). The better agreement between TRBJ2-7 and the DNA end casts doubt on the J call. CDR3 size: 15 residues. CDR1 SGHNT and CDR2 YENEEA come from the germline V gene. CDR3 in amino acids: CASSQGRTASYEQYF. CDR3 nucleotide sequence: TGTGCCAGCAGCCAAGGTCGGACAGCGTCCTACGAGCAGTACTTC.

The chain joins TRBV7-2 to TRBJ2-3; a weak D match, TRBD2 (5 bases). This CDR3 has 16 amino acids. The ends were cut back, 5 bases at V and 3 bases at J, with 18 bases in the middle. CDR1 and CDR2 (germline): SGHTA, FQGNSA. Written as DNA, the CDR3 is TGTGCCAGCAGCCCCCTGGCGGGCCAGCCGACAGATACGCAGTATTTT. This codes for CASSPLAGQPTDTQYF. Full variable domain (remainder filled in from reference TRBV7-2 and TRBJ2-3): GAGVSQSPSNKVTEKGKDVELRCDPISGHTALYWYRQSLGQGLEFLIYFQGNSAPDKSGLPSDRFSAERTGGSVSTLTIQRTQQEDSAVYLCASSPLAGQPTDTQYFGPGTRLTVL.

The table lists this clone with a count of one. The gene calls are TRBV5-4 and TRBJ2-2, with 8 nucleotides matching TRBD2. This CDR3 contains 17 residues. Germline V gene sequence: CDR1 SGHNT, CDR2 YYREEE (reference sequence). Trimming took 4 bases from V and 6 from J; bases not matched to a gene: 14. The CDR3 DNA follows: TGTGCCAGCAGCGAGGCGGGACTAGTGAGGGTCGCCGGGGAGCTGTTTTTT. Its protein is CASSEAGLVRVAGELFF.

This clone has only a few counts. V is TRBV29-1 and J is TRBJ2-5; 11 nucleotides line up with TRBD2. Germline V lookup: CDR1 SQVTM, CDR2 ANQGSEA. Trimming took 7 bases from V and 5 from J; bases not matched to a gene: 6. This CDR3 has 13 residues. In nucleotides, the CDR3 is TGCAGCGCCGGGACTAGCGGAACGGAGACCCAGTACTTC. It specifies CSAGTSGTETQYF. Full variable domain (remainder filled in from reference TRBV29-1 and TRBJ2-5): SAVISQKPSRDICQRGTSLTIQCQVDSQVTMMFWYRQQPGQSLTLIATANQGSEATYESGFVIDKFPISRPNLTFSTLTVSNMSPEDSSIYLCSAGTSGTETQYFGPGTRLLVL.

The chain carries TRBV5-4 and TRBJ2-5; tentative D call: TRBD1 (5 bases). This CDR3 is 15 amino acids long. Trimming removed 4 bases at V and 2 bases at J, with 15 bases between. Germline V gene data show CDR1 as SGHNT and CDR2 as YYREEE (reference sequence). Here the CDR3 reads CASSRWAQGQETQYF. The CDR3 DNA follows: TGTGCCAGCAGCCGTTGGGCTCAGGGACAAGAGACCCAGTACTTC.

This rearrangement joins TRBV27 to TRBJ1-1; 7 nucleotides line up with TRBD1. Germline-derived CDR1 and CDR2 are MNHEY and SMNVEV (reference sequence). This CDR3 is 14 amino acids long. V dropped 6 bases and J dropped 8; count of bases not matched to a gene: 12. The chain's CDR3 is CASRAATGIKEAFF. CDR3 bases: TGTGCCAGCAGGGCTGCGACAGGGATAAAAGAAGCTTTCTTT.

J is TRBJ1-1 and V is TRBV7-6; TRBD1 matches at 9 bases. CDR1 and CDR2 (germline): SGHVS, FNYEAQ. The CDR3 is 15 amino acids. The junction had 8 bases not matched to a gene; V was cut back by 5 bases and J by 4 bases. The CDR3 loop is CASSQITGGTTEAFF. The CDR3 DNA sequence: TGTGCCAGCAGCCAAATTACAGGGGGCACCACTGAAGCTTTCTTT.

V and J are TRBV9 and TRBJ1-2, with 7 bases fitting TRBD1. The CDR3 is 13 residues long. CDR1 is SGDLS, CDR2 YYNGEE, per germline. V dropped 3 bases and J dropped 6; count of bases not matched to a gene: 5. CDR3 coding DNA: TGTGCCAGCAGCGATACAGGGGACCATGGCTACACCTTC. Protein product: CASSDTGDHGYTF.

The chain joins TRBV9 to TRBJ1-1; D uncertain. Trimming stripped 0 bases from V and 7 bases from J, with 13 bases between. The length of the CDR3 is 14 residues. Germline lookup yields CDR1 SGDLS and CDR2 YYNGEE. The CDR3 is CASSVAGNSGEAFF. CDR3 coding DNA: TGTGCCAGCAGCGTAGCTGGGAACAGCGGTGAAGCTTTCTTT.

This chain connects TRBV5-1 to TRBJ1-2; 7 nucleotides match TRBD1. The CDR3 runs to 14 residues. V was clipped by 2 bases and J by 2 bases; unmatched bases: 3. Germline loops: CDR1 SGHRS, CDR2 YFSETQ. CDR3 bases: TGCGCCAGCAGCTTCTCGACAGGGAACTATGGCTACACCTTC. This codes for CASSFSTGNYGYTF.